This T cell receptor beta chain was profiled in a study of CD4+ T cells in melanoma. Method: immunoSEQ multiplex PCR; TCRdb's copy keeps in-frame clones and lacks some. The repertoire holds some 47,000 clones, roughly nine tenths seen once, with 10% to 15% in the top ten. About this clone itself: Its antigen remains unknown.

Study-wide results and limits: A reported correlation linked neoantigen-specific CD4+ T cells to CD8+, macrophage and B cell function. Diverse differentiation states were reported for melanoma neoantigen-specific CD4+ T cells.

Germline loops: CDR1 SGHNT, CDR2 YYREEE (reference sequence). V was clipped by 4 bases and J by 0 bases; unmatched bases: 5. This CDR3 contains 15 residues. The chain joins TRBV5-4 to TRBJ2-3; 7 positions agree with TRBD2. What was sequenced was peripheral blood. The sequence was collected from a human donor with melanoma. CDR3 nucleotides: TGTGCCAGCAGCCGCTGGGGGGGGAGCACAGATACGCAGTATTTT. It yields the protein CASSRWGGSTDTQYF.